This TCR beta chain was captured by sequencing in a study of CD8 T cells in Susac syndrome. Study-wide results and caveats: Total CD8+ and CD8+ TEMRA repertoires contained 15 to 20 and five Susac-specific public clones, respectively.

Worth noting for this clonotype: As yet, its antigen is unknown.

The T cells that were sequenced for TCR beta were CD8+ and CD4+ cells from blood. An amount of RNA that ranged from roughly 0.45 to 1 ug was reverse transcribed with random hexamers. An immunoSEQ multiplex PCR generated amplified TCR beta CDR3 products spanning 54 Vbeta and 13 Jbeta. TCRdb analysed the immunoSEQ multiplex PCR reads with MiXCR anew, one entry per CDR3 protein. The sample comprises approximately 94,000 distinct CDR3 sequences, 95% of which are singletons, and approximately 0.33% rests with the top ten. The germline V gene encodes CDR1 MNHEY and CDR2 SMNVEV (reference sequence). The CDR3 covers 13 residues. V was pared by 2 bases and J by 0 bases, with 2 bases between.

The rearrangement joins TRBV27 to TRBJ1-5; D ambiguous. The sequenced sample consisted of CD8+ T cells from PBMCs. This sequence was found in a human donor with Susac syndrome. CDR3 sequence: CASSLGSNQPQHF. CDR3 nucleotide sequence: TGTGCCAGCAGTTTAGGTAGCAATCAGCCCCAGCATTTT.